Below are 24 T cell receptor beta chains sequenced from a single sample in a study of cytomegalovirus exposure and HLA in healthy donors. 60 Vbeta and 13 Jbeta primers were used in PCR. Sequencing used immunoSEQ multiplex PCR; TCRdb keeps in-frame clones, though not all of them. This sample carries around 200,000 clones, roughly four fifths of them seen once, and the ten largest clones take under 2%. Sequencing was performed on PBMCs. The receptors derive from a man aged 25-40 years in good health and CMV-seronegative.

The J gene is TRBJ2-6, the V gene TRBV25-1; D gene ambiguous. Trimming removed 3 bases from V and 0 bases from J, with 9 bases in between. Per the germline V gene, CDR1 is MGHDK and CDR2 is SYGVNS. There are 16 residues in the CDR3. CDR3 coding DNA: TGTGCCAGCAGTGATGCGGATAGCTCTGGGGCCAACGTCCTGACTTTC. Protein sequence: CASSDADSSGANVLTF.

The table lists this clone with a few counts. The chain couples TRBV5-1 to TRBJ2-7, with D possibly being TRBD1 (6 bases). The V gene lost 4 bases and the J gene lost 4 bases, with 15 bases spanning the gap. Germline V lookup: CDR1 SGHRS, CDR2 YFSETQ. The CDR3 is 14 amino acids. CDR3 DNA sequence: TGCGCCAGCAGCCCCGGACAGCCCAGATACGAGCAGTACTTC. Translation gives CASSPGQPRYEQYF.

The V gene is TRBV19, the J gene TRBJ2-1, with TRBD2 matching over 12 bases. There are 17 residues in the CDR3. In germline, CDR1 is LNHDA, CDR2 SQIVND (reference sequence). Trimming took 6 bases from V and 7 from J; bases not matched to a gene: 13. Written as DNA, the CDR3 is TGTGCCAGTAGCCCGACTAGCGGGAGCTCCCGGCAGAATGAGCAGTTCTTC. Translated, it gives CASSPTSGSSRQNEQFF.

In this sample, this clone turned up a few times. The chain is built from TRBV20-1 and TRBJ1-2, with a weak D call TRBD1 (5 bases). The CDR3 totals 11 residues. Trimming cost V 7 bases and J 8 bases, with 14 bases left between them. Germline lookup yields CDR1 DFQATT and CDR2 SNEGSKA (reference sequence). CDR3 residues: CSVGTGAGYTF. Here the CDR3 DNA reads TGCAGTGTCGGGACTGGGGCGGGCTACACCTTC.

The V gene is TRBV21-1, the J gene TRBJ2-5; the table calls TRBD1, which could not be checked here. TRBV21-1 is given as a pseudogene. The CDR3 is 18 amino acids. CDR3 nucleotides: TGTGCCAGCAGCAAAGCGCTTTTGGACAGGGCCTTCCAAGAGACCCAGTACTTC. This translates into CASSKALLDRAFQETQYF.

V and J are TRBV7-2 and TRBJ2-7; TRBD1 matches at 11 bases. The germline gives CDR1 SGHTA, CDR2 FQGNSA. Trimming removed 4 bases from V and 3 bases from J; junction bases left unmatched: 5. The CDR3 runs 15 residues. This chain's CDR3 is CASSSTGTGGYEQYF. CDR3 sequence (DNA): TGTGCCAGCAGCTCCACCGGGACAGGGGGCTACGAGCAGTACTTC.

This chain links TRBV9 with TRBJ1-4, with a tentative D call TRBD1 (5 bases). Trimming removed 2 bases from V and 5 bases from J, with 13 bases in between. The length of the CDR3 is 15 residues. CDR1 SGDLS and CDR2 YYNGEE come from the germline V gene. The CDR3 DNA follows: TGTGCCAGCAGCGTTCAACCCAGGGAAAATGAAAAACTGTTTTTT. It translates to CASSVQPRENEKLFF.

The chain has TRBV28 and TRBJ2-5; no definite D call. CDR1 and CDR2 (germline): MDHEN, SYDVKM. The CDR3 sequence is 14 residues long. Deletions cut 3 bases from V and 4 bases from J, with 12 bases between. The CDR3 here is CASSFLVASETQYF. CDR3 nucleotides: TGTGCCAGCAGTTTCCTTGTGGCTTCAGAGACCCAGTACTTC.

V and J are TRBV5-1 and TRBJ2-7, with D uncertain. CDR3 length: 11 residues. Germline loops: CDR1 SGHRS, CDR2 YFSETQ. V lost 4 bases and J 7 bases, leaving 9 bases between the germline ends. CDR3 nucleotide sequence: TGCGCCAGCAGCCTGACGGGTGAGCAGTACTTC. Translating it yields CASSLTGEQYF.

This chain joins TRBV9 and TRBJ1-5; tentatively, D is TRBD1 (5 bases). V was clipped by 0 bases and J by 7 bases, with 11 bases between them. CDR3 length equals 14 residues. CDR1 is SGDLS and CDR2 is YYNGEE in the germline V gene. CDR3 in amino acids: CASSVGKAGQPQHF. CDR3 in DNA: TGTGCCAGCAGCGTAGGCAAGGCAGGGCAGCCCCAGCATTTT.

J is TRBJ1-2 and V is TRBV5-1; D is unresolved. The CDR3 covers 14 residues. The V and J ends lost 4 bases and 0 bases respectively, with 10 bases between them. Germline V gene lookup returns CDR1 SGHRS and CDR2 YFSETQ. CDR3 in DNA: TGCGCCAGCAGCCCTGTCCCTTCTAACTATGGCTACACCTTC. This gives the protein CASSPVPSNYGYTF. The variable domain in full, completed from reference TRBV5-1 and TRBJ1-2, reads KAGVTQTPRYLIKTRGQQVTLSCSPISGHRSVSWYQQTPGQGLQFLFEYFSETQRNKGNFPGRFSGRQFSNSRSEMNVSTLELGDSALYLCASSPVPSNYGYTFGSGTRLTVV.

V usage is TRBV27 and J usage is TRBJ2-7; the match to TRBD2 covers 9 bases. The CDR3 is made up of 20 amino acids. J was trimmed by 3 bases and V by 4 bases; bases with no gene match: 22. Germline-derived CDR1 and CDR2 are MNHEY and SMNVEV (reference sequence). This chain's CDR3 is CASSSRGFNAGGPNIYEQYF. In nucleotides, the CDR3 is TGTGCCAGCAGTTCCCGTGGGTTTAATGCGGGAGGGCCTAATATCTACGAGCAGTACTTC.

The chain is built from TRBV28 and TRBJ1-2; D remains unclear. Looked up from germline, CDR1 is MDHEN and CDR2 is SYDVKM. Trimming left V 6 bases short and J 4 bases short, with 12 bases between. This CDR3 spans 13 amino acids. Here the CDR3 reads CASSPLGSYGYTF. CDR3 coding DNA: TGTGCCAGCAGCCCCCTGGGCAGCTATGGCTACACCTTC.

J is TRBJ1-6 and V is TRBV19; 8 bases line up with TRBD1. Germline assignment: CDR1 LNHDA and CDR2 SQIVND (reference sequence). The CDR3 consists of 15 residues. Unmatched junction bases numbered 7, after V lost 5 bases and J lost 7 bases. In DNA, the CDR3 is TGTGCCAGTAGTGCAACCGGACAGGGAAATTCACCCCTCCACTTT. Its protein is CASSATGQGNSPLHF.

The chain joins TRBV27 to TRBJ2-1, with D uncertain. Trimming shortened V by 3 bases and J by 0 bases, and 6 bases separated the two germline ends. This CDR3 spans 14 amino acids. The germline V gene encodes CDR1 MNHEY and CDR2 SMNVEV (reference sequence). CDR3 amino acids: CASSFPGSYNEQFF. As DNA, the CDR3 is TGTGCCAGCAGTTTCCCAGGCTCCTACAATGAGCAGTTCTTC.

The rearrangement uses TRBV19 and TRBJ1-4; D not certain. V lost 3 bases to trimming and J lost 0 bases, with 11 bases between them. Germline values: CDR1 LNHDA, CDR2 SQIVND (reference sequence). The CDR3 covers 16 residues. CDR3 sequence: CASSIAALATNEKLFF. The CDR3 DNA reads as TGTGCCAGTAGTATCGCCGCGCTTGCAACTAATGAAAAACTGTTTTTT.

This chain links TRBV4-2 with TRBJ2-7, with 9 bases aligning to TRBD2. Looked up from germline, CDR1 is LGHNA and CDR2 is YNFKEQ. Trimming took 2 bases from V and 6 from J; bases not matched to a gene: 14. The CDR3 totals 17 residues. CDR3 DNA sequence: TGTGCCAGCAGCCAAACAATTATAGCGGGAGAAGTTGCCGAGCAGTACTTC. Residues: CASSQTIIAGEVAEQYF.

This chain links TRBV4-1 with TRBJ2-3, with D maybe TRBD1 (5 bases). Germline assignment: CDR1 MGHRA and CDR2 YSYEKL. The CDR3 is made up of 14 amino acids. V lost 0 bases and J lost 3, with 7 bases in between. The CDR3 loop reads CASSQEKGTDTQYF. The CDR3 coding sequence is TGCGCCAGCAGCCAAGAAAAGGGGACAGATACGCAGTATTTT.

This clone appeared once. The V call is TRBV15, the J call TRBJ1-1; D might be TRBD1 (5 bases). CDR3 size: 14 residues. Between the trimmed V and J ends, which lost 0 bases and 2 bases, there was a span of 7 bases. In germline, CDR1 is LNHNV, CDR2 YYDKDF (reference sequence). CDR3 nucleotides: TGTGCCACCAGCAGAGAAGACAGAAACACTGAAGCTTTCTTT. As protein: CATSREDRNTEAFF.

The chain carries TRBV29-1 and TRBJ1-2; 9 nucleotides match TRBD1. From germline, CDR1 is SQVTM and CDR2 ANQGSEA. V gave up 2 bases and J gave up 0 bases; unmatched junction bases: 4. This CDR3 region has 15 residues. The CDR3 loop reads CSVEKGTGPNYGYTF. In nucleotides, the CDR3 is TGCAGCGTTGAAAAAGGGACAGGGCCTAACTATGGCTACACCTTC.

The chain carries TRBV5-1 and TRBJ2-1; 7 positions match TRBD1. The trim removed 4 bases at V and 4 bases at J, leaving 8 bases unmatched. This CDR3 contains 15 residues. The germline V gene encodes CDR1 SGHRS and CDR2 YFSETQ. CDR3 sequence (DNA): TGCGCCAGCAGCCCATCTGGGGGACAGTACAATGAGCAGTTCTTC. Translation gives CASSPSGGQYNEQFF.

This clone was counted a few times. The chain employs TRBV4-1 and TRBJ1-3, with D possibly being TRBD1 (5 bases). V lost 0 bases to trimming and J lost 10 bases, with 7 bases between them. Per germline, CDR1 MGHRA and CDR2 YSYEKL. CDR3 length equals 12 residues. CDR3 nucleotides: TGCGCCAGCAGCCAAGACAGGGATACCATATATTTT. Amino acid sequence: CASSQDRDTIYF.

The chain is built from TRBV4-1 and TRBJ2-5; TRBD2 aligns across 11 bases. CDR1 MGHRA and CDR2 YSYEKL come from the germline V gene. The CDR3 covers 15 residues. The trim removed 4 bases at V and 10 bases at J, leaving 11 bases unmatched. The CDR3: CASSPWTSGSRDQYF. The DNA for the CDR3 is TGCGCCAGCAGCCCCTGGACTAGCGGGTCAAGAGACCAGTACTTC.

V gene TRBV13 combines with J gene TRBJ1-3, with 8 nucleotides matching TRBD1. V lost 5 bases, J lost 0 bases, and 15 bases stayed unmatched. CDR3 size: 19 residues. Looked up from germline, CDR1 is PRHDT and CDR2 is FYEKMQ (reference sequence). The CDR3 loop reads CASSRADRAPIRSGNTIYF. The DNA for the CDR3 is TGTGCCAGCAGCCGCGCGGACAGGGCCCCAATTCGCTCTGGAAACACCATATATTTT.